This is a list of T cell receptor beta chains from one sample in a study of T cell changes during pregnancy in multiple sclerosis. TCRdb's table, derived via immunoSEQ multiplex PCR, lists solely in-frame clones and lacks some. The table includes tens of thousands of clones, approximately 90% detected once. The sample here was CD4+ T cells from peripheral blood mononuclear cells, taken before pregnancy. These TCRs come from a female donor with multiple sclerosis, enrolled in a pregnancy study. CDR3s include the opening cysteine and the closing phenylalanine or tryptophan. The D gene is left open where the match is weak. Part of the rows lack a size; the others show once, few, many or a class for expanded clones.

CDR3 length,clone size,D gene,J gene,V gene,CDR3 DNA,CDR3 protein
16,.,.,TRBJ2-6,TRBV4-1,TGCGCCAGCAGCCAACCGCCAGGGGCTGGGGCCAACGTCCTGACTTTC,CASSQPPGAGANVLTF
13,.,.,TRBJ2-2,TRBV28,TGTGCCTCGCTGGTGGCGGGAAAAGGGGAGCTGTTTTTT,CASLVAGKGELFF
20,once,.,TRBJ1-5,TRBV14,TGTGCCAGCAGCTTGAAATCGGCCCACCTAGCATTAATTAGCAATCAGCCCCAGCATTTT,CASSLKSAHLALISNQPQHF
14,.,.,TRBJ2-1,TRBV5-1,TGCGCCAGCAGCCAGACAGGCCCGGGGAATGAGCAGTTCTTC,CASSQTGPGNEQFF
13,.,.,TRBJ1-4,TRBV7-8,TGTGCCAGCAGCTTCGACAGGCGGGAAAAACTGTTTTTT,CASSFDRREKLFF
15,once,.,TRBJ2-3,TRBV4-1,TGCGCCAGCAGCCCCTACAGGGAAGTTGAAGATACGCAGTATTTT,CASSPYREVEDTQYF
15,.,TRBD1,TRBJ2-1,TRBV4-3,TGCGCCAGCAGCCAAGGGAGACAGGGTAGAAATGAGCAGTTCTTC,CASSQGRQGRNEQFF
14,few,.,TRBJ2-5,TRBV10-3,TGTGCCATCAGTGAGAGACAGGAGCCAGAGACCCAGTACTTC,CAISERQEPETQYF
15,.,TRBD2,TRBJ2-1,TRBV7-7,TGTGCTAGCAGCTCGGGACTAGCGGGAAAAAATGAGCAGTTCTTC,CASSSGLAGKNEQFF
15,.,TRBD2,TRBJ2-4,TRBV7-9,TGTGCCAGCAGCTTAAGCGGGAATCCCAAAAACATTCAGTACTTC,CASSLSGNPKNIQYF
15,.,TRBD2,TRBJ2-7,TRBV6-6,TGTGCCAGCAGTTTACGGACTAGTCGAACCGACGAGCAGTACTTC,CASSLRTSRTDEQYF
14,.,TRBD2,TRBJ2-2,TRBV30,TGTGCCGGACTAGCGGTAACGAACACCGGGGAGCTGTTTTTT,CAGLAVTNTGELFF
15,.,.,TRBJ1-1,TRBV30,TGTGCCTGGATTAGCGGATCGCCCCAAGGCACTGAAGCTTTCTTT,CAWISGSPQGTEAFF
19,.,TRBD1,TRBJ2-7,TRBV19,TGTGCCAGTAGTATGGGATACGCACCGGGACAGCTAAGCTCCTACGAGCAGTACTTC,CASSMGYAPGQLSSYEQYF
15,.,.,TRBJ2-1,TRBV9,TGTGCCAGCAGCGCCATACGGACCTTCGCGGGTGAGCAGTTCTTC,CASSAIRTFAGEQFF
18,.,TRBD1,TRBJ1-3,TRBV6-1,TGTGCCAGCAGTGACCGGCCACAGGGGGCTAATATAGCGAACACCATATATTTT,CASSDRPQGANIANTIYF
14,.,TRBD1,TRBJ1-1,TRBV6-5,TGTGCCAGCAGTCAGGCGGACAGGGGGACTGAAGCTTTCTTT,CASSQADRGTEAFF
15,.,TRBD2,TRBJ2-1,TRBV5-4,TGTGCCAGCAGCTCAGCGGGGGGTTACAATGACGAGCAGTTCTTC,CASSSAGGYNDEQFF
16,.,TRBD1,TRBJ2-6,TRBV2,TGTGCCAGCAAAACAGGGGTCTTCTCTGGGGCCAACGTCCTGACTTTC,CASKTGVFSGANVLTF
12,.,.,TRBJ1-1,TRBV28,TGTGCCAGCAGTTTACAGGGGTTTGAAGCTTTCTTT,CASSLQGFEAFF
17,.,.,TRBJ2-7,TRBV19,TGTGCCAGTAGTTTTGTTGGCTCCGGGACTCGGACCTACGAGCAGTACTTC,CASSFVGSGTRTYEQYF
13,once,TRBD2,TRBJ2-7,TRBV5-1,TGCGCCAGCAGGGCTAGCGGAGCCTACGAGCAGTACTTC,CASRASGAYEQYF
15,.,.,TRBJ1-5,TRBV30,TGTGCCTGGAGTGGGCAGGGGTATAGCAATCAGCCCCAGCATTTT,CAWSGQGYSNQPQHF
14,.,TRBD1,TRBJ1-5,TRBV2,TGTGCCAGCAGGCGGGACAGCTGGGATCAGCCCCAGCATTTT,CASRRDSWDQPQHF
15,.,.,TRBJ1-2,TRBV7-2,TGTGCCAGCAGCATTAGCAGGGCATGGCACTATGGCTACACCTTC,CASSISRAWHYGYTF
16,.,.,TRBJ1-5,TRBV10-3,TGTGCCATCAGTGGATCAGGCCTAGCAAGCAATCAGCCCCAGCATTTT,CAISGSGLASNQPQHF
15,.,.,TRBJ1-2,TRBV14,TGTGCCAGCAGCCGGAACGCACCTGGCGGATCTGGCTACACCTTC,CASSRNAPGGSGYTF
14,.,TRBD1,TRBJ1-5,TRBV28,TGTGCCAGCAGGATTCCGGGACAGGGAGAGCCCCAGCATTTT,CASRIPGQGEPQHF